Each of the 32 T cell receptor beta chains below was sequenced from the same sample in a study of radiotherapy plus CTLA-4 blockade in lung cancer. Generated by immunoSEQ multiplex PCR, the TCRdb table keeps only in-frame clones and is missing some. The table has 70,000 to 85,000 clones, 74% seen once. The source was peripheral blood, collected from a patient treated with radiotherapy plus ipilimumab. These receptors originate from a human donor with non-small cell lung cancer whose response to radiotherapy plus ipilimumab could not be evaluated.

This clone was seen once. The chain joins TRBV6-1 to TRBJ2-7; 7 bases are a match to TRBD1. Germline-derived CDR1 and CDR2 are MNHNS and SASEGT. CDR3 size: 14 residues. Trimming at V came to 6 bases and at J to 2 bases, leaving 7 bases not matched to a gene. The CDR3 spells CASSLLQGTYEQYF. The CDR3 DNA reads TGTGCCAGCAGCCTTCTACAGGGGACCTACGAGCAGTACTTC.

The rearrangement uses TRBV5-4 and TRBJ1-2, with a possible D match to TRBD1 (6 bases). Between the trimmed V and J ends, which lost 1 base and 8 bases, there was a span of 12 bases. CDR1 and CDR2 from the germline V gene are SGHNT and YYREEE (reference sequence). The CDR3 contains 13 residues. This CDR3 reads CASSLTGSEGYTF. The CDR3 nucleotides read TGTGCCAGCAGCTTGACAGGGTCGGAAGGCTACACCTTC.

The chain recombines TRBV7-6 with TRBJ2-3, with a tentative D call TRBD2 (6 bases). Germline assignment: CDR1 SGHVS and CDR2 FNYEAQ. Trimming stripped 5 bases from V and 5 bases from J, with 14 bases between. The CDR3 totals 14 residues. For the CDR3, the DNA is TGTGCCAGCAGCCCAGAGTTGGGGGGAGATACGCAGTATTTT. Its translation is CASSPELGGDTQYF.

This clone has a handful of counts. V gene TRBV5-4 combines with J gene TRBJ1-1, with 9 nucleotides matching TRBD1. The ends lost 3 bases at V and 1 base at J; junction bases unmatched: 1. Germline CDR1 reads SGHNT; CDR2 reads YYREEE (reference sequence). The CDR3 has 14 amino acids. For the CDR3, the DNA is TGTGCCAGCAGCTGGGACAGGGAGAACACTGAAGCTTTCTTT. Translation gives CASSWDRENTEAFF.

This clone was recorded once. The genes are TRBV9 and TRBJ2-2; maybe TRBD2 (6 bases). Germline V lookup: CDR1 SGDLS, CDR2 YYNGEE. V lost 2 bases and J 2 bases, leaving 16 bases between the germline ends. The CDR3 length is 17 residues. CDR3 bases: TGTGCCAGCAGCGTTGAATGGGGGAGGTTAAACACCGGGGAGCTGTTTTTT. This codes for CASSVEWGRLNTGELFF. Filled out from reference TRBV9 and TRBJ2-2, the complete variable domain reads DSGVTQTPKHLITATGQRVTLRCSPRSGDLSVYWYQQSLDQGLQFLIQYYNGEERAKGNILERFSAQQFPDLHSELNLSSLELGDSALYFCASSVEWGRLNTGELFFGEGSRLTVL.

The chain has TRBV28 and TRBJ1-2; D gene uncertain. Between the trimmed V and J ends, which lost 6 bases and 8 bases, there was a span of 10 bases. In germline, CDR1 is MDHEN, CDR2 SYDVKM. The CDR3 is made up of 11 amino acids. The CDR3 nucleotides are TGTGCCAGCAGCCCCCCCAGGGGCTACACCTTC. This sequence encodes CASSPPRGYTF.

The chain is built from TRBV30 and TRBJ2-5; 9 positions agree with TRBD2. Looked up from germline, CDR1 is GTSNPN and CDR2 is SVGIG (reference sequence). Trimming removed 2 bases from V and 3 bases from J; junction bases left unmatched: 4. This CDR3 is built from 14 residues. The CDR3 coding sequence is TGTGCCTGGAGTTTGTTAGCGGGAGAAGAGACCCAGTACTTC. Its protein is CAWSLLAGEETQYF.

This chain connects TRBV13 to TRBJ2-5, with TRBD1 matching over 8 bases. Unmatched junction bases numbered 4, after V lost 3 bases and J lost 4 bases. The CDR3 totals 14 residues. Germline V gene lookup returns CDR1 PRHDT and CDR2 FYEKMQ (reference sequence). DNA for the CDR3: TGTGCCAGCAGCTTGGGACAGGTGCTAGAGACCCAGTACTTC. It encodes CASSLGQVLETQYF.

The chain joins TRBV5-4 to TRBJ1-2; D not resolved. The CDR3 contains 15 residues. The V and J ends lost 4 bases and 3 bases respectively, with 16 bases between them. Germline V gene data show CDR1 as SGHNT and CDR2 as YYREEE (reference sequence). The CDR3 bases are TGTGCCAGCAGCCCATACGATAGACGGGACTATGGCTACACCTTC. Amino acid sequence: CASSPYDRRDYGYTF.

V gene TRBV11-2 combines with J gene TRBJ2-5; 12 bases align to TRBD2. The CDR3 consists of 15 residues. Germline lookup yields CDR1 SGHAT and CDR2 FQNNGV. V was clipped by 3 bases and J by 5 bases; unmatched bases: 4. The CDR3 bases are TGTGCCAGCAGCTTCCTAGCGGGAGGGCCGGAGACCCAGTACTTC. Its protein is CASSFLAGGPETQYF.

The chain combines TRBV20-1 with TRBJ1-3; no definite D call. From germline, CDR1 is DFQATT and CDR2 SNEGSKA (reference sequence). The CDR3 is 10 residues long. The V and J ends lost 5 bases and 4 bases respectively, with 3 bases between them. As DNA, the CDR3 is TGCAGTGCTCAAGGAAACACCATATATTTT. Residues: CSAQGNTIYF.

The chain links TRBV9 to TRBJ1-1; D may be TRBD1 (6 bases). The germline V and J ends were trimmed by 4 bases and 5 bases, with 12 bases remaining between them. The CDR3 length is 13 residues. Per the germline V gene, CDR1 is SGDLS and CDR2 is YYNGEE. CDR3 in DNA: TGTGCCAGCAGCAAACAGGGCTGGACTGAAGCTTTCTTT. This sequence encodes CASSKQGWTEAFF.

The CDR3 loop reads CASSFGVADAYEQYF. CDR3 coding DNA: TGTGCCAGCAGCTTTGGAGTAGCGGATGCCTACGAGCAGTACTTC. The chain is built from TRBV11-2 and TRBJ2-7, with TRBD2 as a possible D gene (6 bases). From germline, CDR1 is SGHAT and CDR2 FQNNGV. This CDR3 region has 15 residues. Trimming removed 3 bases from V and 2 bases from J, with 14 bases in between.

J is TRBJ2-2 and V is TRBV11-3; 9 bases are a match to TRBD1. CDR3 length equals 16 residues. CDR1 is SGHNT and CDR2 is YENEEA in the germline V gene. V shed 2 bases and J 5 bases; nucleotides not matched to a gene: 6. The CDR3 DNA reads as TGTGCCAGCAGCTTACCTACCGGGACAGGGACCGGGGAGCTGTTTTTT. Translation gives CASSLPTGTGTGELFF.

In its sample, this clone was seen once. The chain employs TRBV7-8 and TRBJ2-7, with 10 bases identical to TRBD1. V was clipped by 4 bases and J by 2 bases; unmatched bases: 8. CDR3 length: 16 amino acids. Germline V gene lookup returns CDR1 SGHVS and CDR2 FQNEAQ. CDR3 residues: CASSSQGTGVTYEQYF. The CDR3 bases are TGTGCCAGCAGCTCCCAGGGGACAGGGGTGACCTACGAGCAGTACTTC.

This rearrangement joins TRBV7-9 to TRBJ1-5, with 9 bases aligning to TRBD1. V was clipped by 5 bases and J by 7 bases; unmatched bases: 6. The CDR3 is made up of 14 amino acids. CDR1 and CDR2 (germline): SEHNR, FQNEAQ (reference sequence). For the CDR3, the DNA is TGTGCCAGCAGCCCCGGGACAGGGTTGCAGCCCCAGCATTTT. Translated: CASSPGTGLQPQHF.

The J gene is TRBJ1-1, the V gene TRBV6-5; tentatively, D is TRBD1 (5 bases). The length of the CDR3 is 15 residues. Germline V gene lookup returns CDR1 MNHEY and CDR2 SVGAGI. V gave up 6 bases and J gave up 10 bases, with 24 bases separating them. Written as DNA, the CDR3 is TGTGCCAGCAGCTCCCCAGGGAGGGCCCGACTAGGAGCTTTCTTT. As protein: CASSSPGRARLGAFF.

This clone was detected only a few times. The chain uses TRBV28 and TRBJ1-1; TRBD1 is a possible D gene (5 bases). Germline V gene sequence: CDR1 MDHEN, CDR2 SYDVKM. This CDR3 has 13 amino acids. Deletions cut 4 bases from V and 1 base from J, with 7 bases between. The CDR3 DNA is TGTGCCAGCAGTTCAACAGGGAACACTGAAGCTTTCTTT. It translates to CASSSTGNTEAFF.

This sequence joins TRBV19 and TRBJ1-2, with D possibly TRBD1 on 6 matching bases. Germline values: CDR1 LNHDA, CDR2 SQIVND (reference sequence). The CDR3 sequence is 12 residues long. Trimming stripped 5 bases from V and 4 bases from J, with 8 bases between. The CDR3 bases are TGTGCCAGTAGTGACAGGTCCTATGGCTACACCTTC. Its translation is CASSDRSYGYTF.

V usage is TRBV6-5 and J usage is TRBJ1-1, with no clear D. Germline V lookup: CDR1 MNHEY, CDR2 SVGAGI. Trimming left V 6 bases short and J 5 bases short, with 13 bases between. This CDR3 contains 13 residues. The CDR3 region has the DNA TGTGCCAGCAGGCCCGGTCTAAGAACTGAAGCTTTCTTT. It encodes CASRPGLRTEAFF.

The chain couples TRBV7-2 to TRBJ2-1; 14 bases map to TRBD2. The germline V gene encodes CDR1 SGHTA and CDR2 FQGNSA. The CDR3 length is 18 residues. V lost 5 bases, J lost 7 bases, and 13 bases stayed unmatched. The CDR3 DNA follows: TGTGCCAGCAGCCCACAGGACTATCGGACTAGCGGGAGGAATGAGCAGTTCTTC. Its protein product is CASSPQDYRTSGRNEQFF. Drawing the rest from reference TRBV7-2 and TRBJ2-1, the complete variable domain is GAGVSQSPSNKVTEKGKDVELRCDPISGHTALYWYRQSLGQGLEFLIYFQGNSAPDKSGLPSDRFSAERTGGSVSTLTIQRTQQEDSAVYLCASSPQDYRTSGRNEQFFGPGTRLTVL.

Only one count was recorded for this clone. The chain carries TRBV7-9 and TRBJ1-2; maybe TRBD1 (6 bases). V was cut by 3 bases and J by 4 bases, with 12 bases left in between. The V gene's germline CDR1 is SEHNR and CDR2 FQNEAQ (reference sequence). CDR3 length: 14 amino acids. CDR3 amino acids: CASSLPGDVYGYTF. The CDR3, as DNA: TGTGCCAGCAGCTTGCCAGGGGACGTCTATGGCTACACCTTC.

The chain uses TRBV7-3 and TRBJ2-3; perhaps TRBD1 as D (6 bases). V was clipped by 3 bases and J by 4 bases, with 20 bases between them. This CDR3 comprises 17 residues. From germline, CDR1 is SGHTA and CDR2 FQGTGA. The CDR3 here is CASSFNSWGPPADTQYF. The CDR3 nucleotides read TGTGCCAGCAGCTTCAACAGCTGGGGGCCCCCCGCAGATACGCAGTATTTT.

This sequence joins TRBV28 and TRBJ2-7; D is possibly TRBD1 (6 bases). CDR3 size: 15 residues. CDR1 and CDR2 (germline): MDHEN, SYDVKM. The ends were cut back, 6 bases at V and 5 bases at J, with 20 bases in the middle. The CDR3 spells CASSYPTGQKNEQYF. The CDR3 region has the DNA TGTGCCAGCAGCTACCCCACAGGGCAAAAAAACGAGCAGTACTTC. The variable domain in full, completed from reference TRBV28 and TRBJ2-7, reads DVKVTQSSRYLVKRTGEKVFLECVQDMDHENMFWYRQDPGLGLRLIYFSYDVKMKEKGDIPEGYSVSREKKERFSLILESASTNQTSMYLCASSYPTGQKNEQYFGPGTRLTVT.

This rearrangement joins TRBV30 to TRBJ2-5, with 10 bases that match TRBD2. With V trimmed by 5 bases and J by 5 bases, 8 bases remained unmatched. The CDR3 covers 14 residues. CDR1 GTSNPN and CDR2 SVGIG come from the germline V gene (reference sequence). In DNA, the CDR3 is TGTGCCTGGGGTACCGGGACTAGCGTGGAGACCCAGTACTTC. This sequence encodes CAWGTGTSVETQYF.

The V call is TRBV4-1, the J call TRBJ2-1, with D perhaps matching TRBD2 (6 bases). Germline loops: CDR1 MGHRA, CDR2 YSYEKL. The CDR3 runs to 16 residues. V was trimmed by 4 bases and J by 2 bases, leaving 15 bases between them. CDR3 sequence (DNA): TGCGCCAGCAGCCCGCGGGGATTCCAGCCCTACAATGAGCAGTTCTTC. Its translation is CASSPRGFQPYNEQFF.

This clone has just a few counts. The chain couples TRBV6-5 to TRBJ2-7; a weak D match, TRBD2 (6 bases). Per the germline V gene, CDR1 is MNHEY and CDR2 is SVGAGI. This CDR3 contains 14 residues. V was trimmed by 5 bases and J by 7 bases, leaving 18 bases between them. The CDR3 is CASSEPASVREQYF. The CDR3 DNA reads TGTGCCAGCAGTGAACCGGCTAGCGTCAGGGAGCAGTACTTC.

The V gene is TRBV6-5, the J gene TRBJ1-1; possible D gene TRBD1, 5 bases. The CDR3 is made up of 14 amino acids. The germline V gene encodes CDR1 MNHEY and CDR2 SVGAGI. V gave up 8 bases and J gave up 4 bases, with 17 bases separating them. The CDR3 region has the DNA TGTGCCAGCCTCATGCGGGGGGAGGCCACTGAAGCTTTCTTT. It specifies CASLMRGEATEAFF.

V gene TRBV29-1 combines with J gene TRBJ2-7; D call uncertain. CDR3 length equals 12 residues. Trimming shortened V by 4 bases and J by 3 bases, and 10 bases separated the two germline ends. CDR1 and CDR2 from the germline V gene are SQVTM and ANQGSEA. The CDR3 spells CSVAEYDYEQYF. Written as DNA, the CDR3 is TGCAGCGTTGCCGAGTATGACTACGAGCAGTACTTC.

The chain links TRBV6-5 to TRBJ2-2, with TRBD1 matching over 11 bases. The CDR3 runs 15 residues. J was trimmed by 5 bases and V by 5 bases; bases with no gene match: 4. Germline V lookup: CDR1 MNHEY, CDR2 SVGAGI. The CDR3 DNA is TGTGCCAGCAGTCGTGGACAGGGGGCGACCGGGGAGCTGTTTTTT. As protein: CASSRGQGATGELFF.

As DNA, the CDR3 is TGTGCCAGCAGCCGACAGGGGACGACCTATAATTCACCCCTCCACTTT. Translating it yields CASSRQGTTYNSPLHF. The chain links TRBV9 to TRBJ1-6, with 8 nucleotides matching TRBD1. The CDR3 spans 16 residues. From germline, CDR1 is SGDLS and CDR2 YYNGEE. The ends lost 4 bases at V and 2 bases at J; junction bases unmatched: 5.

This clone was observed once. The chain has TRBV6-4 and TRBJ1-1, with 8 bases aligning to TRBD1. The V gene's germline CDR1 is MRHNA and CDR2 SNTAGT. The V gene end was trimmed by 6 bases and the J gene end by 5 bases; junction bases not matched to a gene: 8. The CDR3 is 14 amino acids. CDR3 protein: CASSSGQGGTEAFF. CDR3 bases: TGTGCCAGCAGCTCCGGACAGGGTGGGACTGAAGCTTTCTTT.